A selection of T cell receptor beta chains follows, all from one sample in a study of cytotoxic CD8 clonotypes in ibrutinib-treated CLL. Assay used: immunoSEQ multiplex PCR; TCRdb lists only in-frame clones, some missing. The table records around 52,000 clones, approximately 60% of them present only once. The input for sequencing was PBMCs, taken after 24 months of ibrutinib treatment. These receptors came from a human donor with chronic lymphocytic leukemia. The CDR3 runs from the conserved cysteine through the conserved F or W.

V gene: TRBV6-5; J gene: TRBJ2-5; CDR3 length: 15; CDR3 protein: CASSTRDRVIETQYF
V gene: TRBV19; J gene: TRBJ2-3; CDR3 length: 13; CDR3 protein: CASRWTSTDTQYF
V gene: TRBV7-5; J gene: TRBJ1-2; CDR3 length: 15; CDR3 protein: CVRSSPGQGDYGYTF
V gene: TRBV2; J gene: TRBJ2-1; CDR3 length: 13; CDR3 protein: CASGGRGGHEQFF
V gene: TRBV5-6; J gene: TRBJ2-4; CDR3 length: 13; CDR3 protein: CASSLRGGNIQYF
V gene: TRBV6-5; J gene: TRBJ1-1; CDR3 length: 14; CDR3 protein: CASTRASGNTEAFF
V gene: TRBV11-2; J gene: TRBJ2-7; CDR3 length: 16; CDR3 protein: CASSFSRQGGYGEQYF
V gene: TRBV5-4; J gene: TRBJ2-7; CDR3 length: 15; CDR3 protein: CASSPGQGSSYEQYF
V gene: TRBV5-1; J gene: TRBJ1-4; CDR3 length: 15; CDR3 protein: CASTSQGNLGEKLFF
V gene: TRBV5-1; J gene: TRBJ2-3; CDR3 length: 18; CDR3 protein: CASSARTSGRYGTDTQYF
V gene: TRBV11-2; J gene: TRBJ1-1; CDR3 length: 15; CDR3 protein: CASSLDRIGRTEAFF
V gene: TRBV11-1; J gene: TRBJ2-3; CDR3 length: 13; CDR3 protein: CASSEVGTDTQYF
V gene: TRBV7-2; J gene: TRBJ2-1; CDR3 length: 17; CDR3 protein: CASSSGLAGGLGNEQFF
V gene: TRBV28; J gene: TRBJ2-1; CDR3 length: 14; CDR3 protein: CASSTKRRGGEQFF
V gene: TRBV27; J gene: TRBJ2-5; CDR3 length: 15; CDR3 protein: CATQTEQGAGETQYF
V gene: TRBV5-1; J gene: TRBJ1-5; CDR3 length: 13; CDR3 protein: CASSLGRNQPQHF
V gene: TRBV29-1; J gene: TRBJ2-2; CDR3 length: 14; CDR3 protein: CSVEDRVGGGELFF
V gene: TRBV27; J gene: TRBJ1-5; CDR3 length: 17; CDR3 protein: CASSVYRETAGNQPQHF
V gene: TRBV10-3; J gene: TRBJ2-5; CDR3 length: 11; CDR3 protein: CAASLGETQYF
V gene: TRBV6-5; J gene: TRBJ2-1; CDR3 length: 14; CDR3 protein: CASSQLSSYNEQFF
V gene: TRBV5-1; J gene: TRBJ2-7; CDR3 length: 15; CDR3 protein: CASSSARNTGYEQYF
V gene: TRBV2; J gene: TRBJ1-1; CDR3 length: 15; CDR3 protein: CASIRGASMNTEAFF
V gene: TRBV7-9; J gene: TRBJ2-2; CDR3 length: 15; CDR3 protein: CASSLGSRGTGELFF
V gene: TRBV5-4; J gene: TRBJ1-2; CDR3 length: 15; CDR3 protein: CASSTRGQGAHGYTF
V gene: TRBV28; J gene: TRBJ1-5; CDR3 length: 12; CDR3 protein: CASRLGSQPQHF
V gene: TRBV13; J gene: TRBJ2-1; CDR3 length: 15; CDR3 protein: CASSFRGGPYNEQFF
V gene: TRBV6-1; J gene: TRBJ2-3; CDR3 length: 14; CDR3 protein: CASSSMGGVDTQYF
V gene: TRBV6-5; J gene: TRBJ1-6; CDR3 length: 12; CDR3 protein: CASRAPISPLHF
V gene: TRBV11-2; J gene: TRBJ2-3; CDR3 length: 15; CDR3 protein: CASSSRGGGADTQYF
V gene: TRBV5-1; J gene: TRBJ1-2; CDR3 length: 14; CDR3 protein: CASSLGSTNYGYTF
V gene: TRBV14; J gene: TRBJ1-2; CDR3 length: 13; CDR3 protein: CAIRSGQNYGYTF
V gene: TRBV7-2; J gene: TRBJ2-1; CDR3 length: 13; CDR3 protein: CASSSTSGSEQFF
V gene: TRBV6-5; J gene: TRBJ1-2; CDR3 length: 14; CDR3 protein: CASSYRQALNGYTF
V gene: TRBV30; J gene: TRBJ1-1; CDR3 length: 12; CDR3 protein: CAWSVWDTEAFF
V gene: TRBV11-2; J gene: TRBJ2-5; CDR3 length: 14; CDR3 protein: CASSLTIIQETQYF
V gene: TRBV7-9; J gene: TRBJ2-1; CDR3 length: 16; CDR3 protein: CASSRSAGGRENEQFF
V gene: TRBV11-3; J gene: TRBJ2-2; CDR3 length: 16; CDR3 protein: CASSLRGATNTGELFF
V gene: TRBV27; J gene: TRBJ2-7; CDR3 length: 14; CDR3 protein: CASSSRHTAYEQYF
V gene: TRBV21-1; J gene: TRBJ1-2; CDR3 length: 12; CDR3 protein: CASSPRDGRGTF
V gene: TRBV5-6; J gene: TRBJ1-2; CDR3 length: 13; CDR3 protein: CASSLGGKAGYTF
V gene: TRBV27; J gene: TRBJ2-7; CDR3 length: 14; CDR3 protein: CASSRHGPTYEQYF
V gene: TRBV27; J gene: TRBJ2-5; CDR3 length: 12; CDR3 protein: CASRGRKETQYF
V gene: TRBV7-8; J gene: TRBJ2-5; CDR3 length: 13; CDR3 protein: CASSLPPQETQYF
V gene: TRBV5-1; J gene: TRBJ1-2; CDR3 length: 16; CDR3 protein: CASSSLSGAHNYGYTF
V gene: TRBV28; J gene: TRBJ2-3; CDR3 length: 15; CDR3 protein: CASSLQGASTDTQYF
V gene: TRBV5-1; J gene: TRBJ2-3; CDR3 length: 14; CDR3 protein: CASRSAGYTDTQYF